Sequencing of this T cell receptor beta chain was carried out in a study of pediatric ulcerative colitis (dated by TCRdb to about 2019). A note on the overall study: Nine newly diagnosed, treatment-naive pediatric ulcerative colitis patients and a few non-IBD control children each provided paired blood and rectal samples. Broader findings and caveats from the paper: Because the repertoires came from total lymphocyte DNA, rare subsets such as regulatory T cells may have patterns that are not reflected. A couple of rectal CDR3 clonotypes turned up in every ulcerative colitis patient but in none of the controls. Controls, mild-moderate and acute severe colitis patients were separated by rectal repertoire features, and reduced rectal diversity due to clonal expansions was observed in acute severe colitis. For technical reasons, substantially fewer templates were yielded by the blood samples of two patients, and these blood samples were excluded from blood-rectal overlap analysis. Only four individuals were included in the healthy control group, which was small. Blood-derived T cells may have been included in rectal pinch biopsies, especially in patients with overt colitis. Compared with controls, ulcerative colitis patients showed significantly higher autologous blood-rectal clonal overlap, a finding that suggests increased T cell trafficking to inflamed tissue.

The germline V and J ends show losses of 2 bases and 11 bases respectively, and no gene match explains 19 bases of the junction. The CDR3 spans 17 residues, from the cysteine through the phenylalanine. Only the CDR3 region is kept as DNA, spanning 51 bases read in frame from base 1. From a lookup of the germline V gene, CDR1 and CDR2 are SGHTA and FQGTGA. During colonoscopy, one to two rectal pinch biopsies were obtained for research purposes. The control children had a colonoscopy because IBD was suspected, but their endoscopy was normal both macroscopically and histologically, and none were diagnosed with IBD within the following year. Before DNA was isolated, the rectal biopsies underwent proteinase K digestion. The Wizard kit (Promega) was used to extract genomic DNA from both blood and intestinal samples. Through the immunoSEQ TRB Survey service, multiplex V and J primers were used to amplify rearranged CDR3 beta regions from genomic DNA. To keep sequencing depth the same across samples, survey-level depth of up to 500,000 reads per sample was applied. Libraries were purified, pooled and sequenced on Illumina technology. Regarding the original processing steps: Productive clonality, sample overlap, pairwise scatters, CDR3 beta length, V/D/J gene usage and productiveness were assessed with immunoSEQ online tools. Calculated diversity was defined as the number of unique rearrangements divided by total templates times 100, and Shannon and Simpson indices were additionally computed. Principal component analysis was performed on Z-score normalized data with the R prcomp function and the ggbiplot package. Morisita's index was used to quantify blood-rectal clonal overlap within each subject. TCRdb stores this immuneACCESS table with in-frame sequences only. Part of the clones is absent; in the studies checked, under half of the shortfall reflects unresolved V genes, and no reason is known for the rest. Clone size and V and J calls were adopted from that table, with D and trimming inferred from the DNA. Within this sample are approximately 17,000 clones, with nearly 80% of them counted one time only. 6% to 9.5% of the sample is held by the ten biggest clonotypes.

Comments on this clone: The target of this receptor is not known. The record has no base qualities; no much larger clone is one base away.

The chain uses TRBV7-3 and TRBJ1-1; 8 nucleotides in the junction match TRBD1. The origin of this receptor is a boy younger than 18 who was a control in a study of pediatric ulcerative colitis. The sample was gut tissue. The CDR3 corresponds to CASSLPANHPDRASAFF. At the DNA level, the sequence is TGTGCCAGCAGCTTACCGGCTAATCATCCGGACAGGGCATCTGCTTTCTTT.